The clone carrying this TCR beta chain appeared a few times. Trimming stripped 0 bases from V and 5 bases from J, with 17 bases between. In germline, CDR1 is DFQATT, CDR2 SNEGSKA (reference sequence). The CDR3 length is 16 residues. This sample was taken from a study of blood T cells in healthy people across ages. Then a second PCR, running roughly 6 to 11 cycles, was carried out with a sample-barcoded 5' primer and a J-beta primer mix. Per-sample output comprised a minimum of 2.5 million paired-end reads containing CDR3. Each CDR3 protein is one row after TCRdb ran MiXCR on the 5' RACE reads. The data hold 1.5 million to 2 million distinct CDR3 sequences, with just under 50% observed a single time.

The genes are TRBV20-1 and TRBJ2-1; possible D gene TRBD1, 7 bases. The receptor comes from a woman aged 40 to 50 in good health. Sequenced material: blood. The CDR3 sequence is CSARDSDRTKNNEQFF. The CDR3 coding sequence is TGCAGTGCTAGAGATTCGGACAGGACTAAGAACAATGAGCAGTTCTTC.